This T cell receptor beta chain is drawn from a study of T cells expressing NK-cell markers. 5'RACE template switching built TCR beta cDNA with unique molecular identifiers. Reanalyzing the 5' RACE reads, TCRdb keeps one entry per CDR3 protein, without DNA. The sample holds 350,000 to 400,000 distinct CDR3 sequences. CDR1 MDHEN and CDR2 SYDVKM come from the germline V gene. The CDR3 consists of 12 residues. The sample taken for sequencing was blood T cells: a sorted CD56 or NKG2C T cell subset, CD4+ or CD8+ T cells, or bulk PBMC T cells (not recorded which). The chain combines TRBV28 with TRBJ1-5; absent DNA, TCRdb's TRBD1 call cannot be checked. The clonotype was recovered from a woman between 50 and 59 years old in good health. The CDR3 sequence is CATRQGGQPQHF.